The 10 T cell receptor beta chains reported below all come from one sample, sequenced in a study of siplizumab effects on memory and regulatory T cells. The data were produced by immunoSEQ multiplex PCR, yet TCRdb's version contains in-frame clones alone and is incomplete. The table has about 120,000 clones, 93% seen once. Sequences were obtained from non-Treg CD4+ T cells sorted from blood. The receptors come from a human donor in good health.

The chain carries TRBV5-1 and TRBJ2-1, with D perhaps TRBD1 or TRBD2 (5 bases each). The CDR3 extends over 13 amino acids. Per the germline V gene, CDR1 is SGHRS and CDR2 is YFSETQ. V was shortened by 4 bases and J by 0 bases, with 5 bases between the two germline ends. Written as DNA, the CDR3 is TGCGCCAGCAGCGGGGGCTCCTACAATGAGCAGTTCTTC. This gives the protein CASSGGSYNEQFF.

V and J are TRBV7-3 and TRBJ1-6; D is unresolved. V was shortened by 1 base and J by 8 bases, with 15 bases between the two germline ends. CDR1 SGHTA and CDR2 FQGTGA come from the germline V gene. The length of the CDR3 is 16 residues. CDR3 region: CASSLMGPIGDSPLHF. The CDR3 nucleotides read TGTGCCAGCAGCTTAATGGGCCCTATTGGGGATTCACCCCTCCACTTT.

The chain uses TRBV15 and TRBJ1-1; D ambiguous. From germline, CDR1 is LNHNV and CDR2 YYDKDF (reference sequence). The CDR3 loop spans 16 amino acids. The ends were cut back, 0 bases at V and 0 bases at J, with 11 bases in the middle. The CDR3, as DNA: TGTGCCACCAGCAGAGATCCTAGCCGAGTGAACACTGAAGCTTTCTTT. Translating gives CATSRDPSRVNTEAFF.

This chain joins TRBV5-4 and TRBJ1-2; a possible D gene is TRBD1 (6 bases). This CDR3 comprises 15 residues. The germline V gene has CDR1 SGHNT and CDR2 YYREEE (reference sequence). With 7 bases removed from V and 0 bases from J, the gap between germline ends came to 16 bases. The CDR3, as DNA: TGTGCCAGCGGCATGATGGACAGAGCTAACTATGGCTACACCTTC. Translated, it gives CASGMMDRANYGYTF.

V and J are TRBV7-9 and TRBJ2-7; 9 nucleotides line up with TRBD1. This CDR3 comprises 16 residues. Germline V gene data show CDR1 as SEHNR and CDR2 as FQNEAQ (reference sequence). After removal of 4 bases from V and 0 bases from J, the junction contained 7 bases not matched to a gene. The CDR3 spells CASSSPPGQGSYEQYF. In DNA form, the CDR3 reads TGTGCCAGCAGCTCTCCCCCGGGACAGGGCTCCTACGAGCAGTACTTC.

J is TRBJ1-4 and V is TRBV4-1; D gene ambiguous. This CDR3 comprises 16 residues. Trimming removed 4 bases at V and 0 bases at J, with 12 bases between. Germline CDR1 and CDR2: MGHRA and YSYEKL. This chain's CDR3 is CASSRSIQATNEKLFF. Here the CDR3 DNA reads TGCGCCAGCAGCCGCTCCATTCAAGCAACTAATGAAAAACTGTTTTTT.

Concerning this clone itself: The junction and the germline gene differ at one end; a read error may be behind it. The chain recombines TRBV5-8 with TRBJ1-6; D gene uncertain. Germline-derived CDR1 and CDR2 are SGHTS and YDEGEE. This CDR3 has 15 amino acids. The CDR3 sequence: CASSLSRSYNLPLHF. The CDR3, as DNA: TGTGCCAGCAGCTTGAGTCGCTCCTATAATTTACCCCTCCACTTT. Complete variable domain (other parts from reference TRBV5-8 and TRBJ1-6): EAGVTQSPTHLIKTRGQQATLRCSPISGHTSVYWYQQALGLGLQFLLWYDEGEERNRGNFPPRFSGRQFPNYSSELNVNALELEDSALYLCASSLSRSYNLPLHFGNGTRLTVT.

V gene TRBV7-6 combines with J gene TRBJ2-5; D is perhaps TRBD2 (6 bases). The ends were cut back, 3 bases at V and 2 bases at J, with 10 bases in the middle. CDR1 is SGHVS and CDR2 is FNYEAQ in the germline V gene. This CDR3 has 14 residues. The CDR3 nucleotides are TGTGCCAGCAGCTTTATTGGGGGGCAAGAGACCCAGTACTTC. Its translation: CASSFIGGQETQYF.

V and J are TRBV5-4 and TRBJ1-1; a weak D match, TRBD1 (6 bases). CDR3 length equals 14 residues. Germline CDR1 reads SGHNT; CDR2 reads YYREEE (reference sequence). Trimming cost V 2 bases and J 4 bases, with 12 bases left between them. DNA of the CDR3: TGTGCCAGCAGCTTCGGTCAGGGGACCACTGAAGCTTTCTTT. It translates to CASSFGQGTTEAFF.

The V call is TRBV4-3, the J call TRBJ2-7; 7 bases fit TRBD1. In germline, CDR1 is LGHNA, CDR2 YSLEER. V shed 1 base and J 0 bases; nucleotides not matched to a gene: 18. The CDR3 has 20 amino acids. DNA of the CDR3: TGCGCCAGCAGCCAAGGGTACCGGGACAGCCGTTCCGTGAGCTCCTACGAGCAGTACTTC. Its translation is CASSQGYRDSRSVSSYEQYF.